The 27 T cell receptor beta chains presented below share a single source sample, sequenced in a study of T-cell memory formation after mild COVID-19. TCRdb reprocessed the 5' RACE reads with MiXCR, giving one entry per CDR3 protein. Of 140,000 or so distinct CDR3 sequences listed, more than 13% are singletons. The specimen sequenced was PBMCs or a T cell subset sorted from them (not recorded which). Source of these receptors: an adult woman who had mild COVID-19 (a few samples of this study predate the infection). Cell type and time point are not known.

The chain carries TRBV6-1 and TRBJ2-1; D might be TRBD1 (6 bases). V was cut by 3 bases and J by 1 base, with 13 bases left in between. CDR3 size: 16 residues. The germline V gene encodes CDR1 MNHNS and CDR2 SASEGT. In DNA, the CDR3 is TGTGCCAGCAGTGACTTGGGGGCTGCATCCTACAATGAGCAGTTCTTC. Translating gives CASSDLGAASYNEQFF.

V gene TRBV20-1 combines with J gene TRBJ1-1; D might be TRBD1 (6 bases). V lost 0 bases and J lost 3, with 11 bases in between. Germline CDR1 is DFQATT and CDR2 is SNEGSKA (reference sequence). The CDR3 is 14 residues long. Written as DNA, the CDR3 is TGCAGTGCTAGAGATGGGGGCCGCGACACTGAAGCTTTCTTT. It translates to CSARDGGRDTEAFF.

This clonotype was recorded only once. This chain uses TRBV3-1 with TRBJ1-1; D is perhaps TRBD1 (6 bases). This CDR3 is built from 16 residues. Looked up from germline, CDR1 is LGHDT and CDR2 is YNNKEL (reference sequence). V lost 4 bases, J lost 3 bases, and 18 bases lay in between. CDR3 nucleotide sequence: TGTGCCAGCAGCCGCGGGGGGCGTCCAGTGGACACTGAAGCTTTCTTT. This encodes CASSRGGRPVDTEAFF.

This clonotype was seen ten or more times. The chain couples TRBV12-3 or TRBV12-4 to TRBJ2-7, with TRBD2 identical over 7 bases. V lost 5 bases and J lost 3; bases outside the gene matches: 7. The CDR3 extends over 14 amino acids. The CDR3 here is CASSPTTSRYEQYF. CDR3 in DNA: TGTGCCAGCAGTCCGACGACTAGCCGCTACGAGCAGTACTTC.

In its sample, this clonotype was seen a few times. The V gene is TRBV7-9, the J gene TRBJ1-1, with no clear D. The CDR3 contains 14 residues. The V gene's germline CDR1 is SEHNR and CDR2 FQNEAQ (reference sequence). V gave up 7 bases and J gave up 1 base, with 13 bases separating them. Written as DNA, the CDR3 is TGTGCCAGCAAGGGCGGTAGTTCGAACACTGAAGCTTTCTTT. It yields the protein CASKGGSSNTEAFF.

In this sample, this clonotype turned up a few times. This sequence joins TRBV19 and TRBJ2-3, with D perhaps TRBD1 (6 bases). Germline V CDR1 and CDR2: LNHDA, SQIVND (reference sequence). Trimming left V 6 bases short and J 0 bases short, with 13 bases between. The CDR3 extends over 15 amino acids. CDR3 region: CASRDRYPSTDTQYF. In DNA form, the CDR3 reads TGTGCCAGTAGAGACAGGTATCCTAGCACAGATACGCAGTATTTT.

This chain connects TRBV14 to TRBJ2-5; 7 bases fit TRBD2. Germline CDR1 is SGHDN and CDR2 is FVKESK. This CDR3 has 17 residues. The V segment lost 0 bases and the J segment 2 bases; nucleotides outside the gene matches: 9. As DNA, the CDR3 is TGTGCCAGCAGCCAAGATAGGGGCGGGAGCCCTCAAGAGACCCAGTACTTC. Protein product: CASSQDRGGSPQETQYF.

The rearrangement uses TRBV12-3 or TRBV12-4 and TRBJ1-2; maybe TRBD1 (5 bases). V shed 10 bases and J shed 7 bases, with 22 bases lying between them. This CDR3 is built from 14 residues. The CDR3 DNA reads as TGTGCCACAACGGTATCCGGGACGGGGAGTGGCTACACCTTC. Protein product: CATTVSGTGSGYTF.

The chain uses TRBV4-1 and TRBJ2-3; D is unclear. V lost 4 bases to trimming and J lost 0 bases, with 11 bases between them. The CDR3 sequence is 15 residues long. In germline, CDR1 is MGHRA, CDR2 YSYEKL. In DNA, the CDR3 is TGCGCCAGCAGCCCTAGAATCACTAGCACAGATACGCAGTATTTT. Translating gives CASSPRITSTDTQYF.

The rearrangement links TRBV4-3 to TRBJ2-1; 10 nucleotides match TRBD2. V lost 3 bases, J lost 8 bases, and 7 bases stayed unmatched. CDR1 is LGHNA and CDR2 is YSLEER in the germline V gene. This CDR3 is built from 15 residues. CDR3 residues: CASSHEREGEDEQFF. CDR3 in DNA: TGCGCCAGCAGCCATGAGCGGGAGGGGGAAGATGAGCAGTTCTTC.

The CDR3 DNA is TGCGCCAGCAGTGAGGAACTCGCGGGGAATGAGCAGTTCTTC. Translated, it gives CASSEELAGNEQFF. The gene calls are TRBV10-1 and TRBJ2-1, with D possibly being TRBD2 (6 bases). V was pared by 2 bases and J by 7 bases, with 12 bases between. Germline CDR1 is WNHNN and CDR2 is SYGVQD (reference sequence). The CDR3 runs to 14 residues.

This sequence joins TRBV11-2 and TRBJ2-3, with no clear D. V was cut by 0 bases and J by 0 bases, with 10 bases left in between. The CDR3 has 16 residues. In germline, CDR1 is SGHAT, CDR2 FQNNGV. CDR3 protein: CASSLERSISTDTQYF. The DNA of the CDR3 is TGTGCCAGCAGCTTAGAACGGAGCATTAGCACAGATACGCAGTATTTT. Variable domain in full (rest from reference TRBV11-2 and TRBJ2-3): EAGVAQSPRYKIIEKRQSVAFWCNPISGHATLYWYQQILGQGPKLLIQFQNNGVVDDSQLPKDRFSAERLKGVDSTLKIQPAKLEDSAVYLCASSLERSISTDTQYFGPGTRLTVL.

The rearrangement uses TRBV9 and TRBJ2-7; TRBD1 aligns across 7 bases. V shed 3 bases, J shed 3 bases, and the junction held 6 bases outside the gene matches. The CDR3 covers 14 residues. Germline lookup yields CDR1 SGDLS and CDR2 YYNGEE. The CDR3 protein is CASSGGDRGYEQYF. CDR3 sequence (DNA): TGTGCCAGCAGCGGAGGGGACAGAGGCTACGAGCAGTACTTC.

The chain carries TRBV7-2 and TRBJ2-7; TRBD2 aligns across 14 bases. The CDR3 length is 17 residues. V trimming: 0 bases; J trimming: 3 bases; junction bases outside the gene matches: 4. Germline V CDR1 and CDR2: SGHTA, FQGNSA. CDR3 residues: CASSLAGTSGGLYEQYF. CDR3 nucleotide sequence: TGTGCCAGCAGCTTAGCGGGGACTAGCGGGGGCCTCTACGAGCAGTACTTC.

This clonotype was seen a few times. The chain couples TRBV19 to TRBJ2-7, with D tentatively TRBD1 (6 bases). The length of the CDR3 is 11 residues. The germline gives CDR1 LNHDA, CDR2 SQIVND (reference sequence). The V gene lost 6 bases and the J gene lost 3 bases, with 6 bases spanning the gap. The CDR3 here is CASRGGYEQYF. The CDR3 bases are TGTGCCAGTAGAGGGGGCTACGAGCAGTACTTC.

The chain links TRBV12-3 or TRBV12-4 to TRBJ2-3, with TRBD2 matching over 9 bases. With 6 bases clipped from V and 0 bases from J, the junction kept 1 base outside the gene matches. This CDR3 spans 14 amino acids. CDR3 region: CASRLAGSTDTQYF. The CDR3, as DNA: TGTGCCAGCAGACTAGCGGGTAGCACAGATACGCAGTATTTT.

This clonotype was observed a handful of times. The chain couples TRBV4-1 to TRBJ2-3, with TRBD1 matching over 7 bases. Germline assignment: CDR1 MGHRA and CDR2 YSYEKL. V gave up 1 base and J gave up 0 bases; unmatched junction bases: 4. This CDR3 comprises 16 residues. The CDR3 DNA reads TGCGCCAGCAGCCAAGTGGGGACAGCCAGCACAGATACGCAGTATTTT. It encodes CASSQVGTASTDTQYF.

The chain uses TRBV20-1 and TRBJ2-3; D unclear. V lost 1 base and J 2 bases, leaving 4 bases between the germline ends. Germline V gives CDR1 DFQATT, CDR2 SNEGSKA (reference sequence). CDR3 size: 12 residues. The CDR3 spells CSARGFTDTQYF. For the CDR3, the DNA is TGCAGTGCTAGAGGGTTCACAGATACGCAGTATTTT.

J is TRBJ2-1 and V is TRBV7-2, with TRBD2 identical over 7 bases. Trimming removed 2 bases from V and 2 bases from J; junction bases left unmatched: 3. The length of the CDR3 is 15 residues. Germline CDR1 is SGHTA and CDR2 is FQGNSA. The CDR3 spells CASSLSGDPYNEQFF. For the CDR3, the DNA is TGTGCCAGCAGCTTAAGCGGGGACCCCTACAATGAGCAGTTCTTC. Together with reference TRBV7-2 and TRBJ2-1, the CDR3 gives the full variable domain: GAGVSQSPSNKVTEKGKDVELRCDPISGHTALYWYRQSLGQGLEFLIYFQGNSAPDKSGLPSDRFSAERTGGSVSTLTIQRTQQEDSAVYLCASSLSGDPYNEQFFGPGTRLTVL.

CDR3 sequence: CASSLAGDAGNTIYF. CDR3 in DNA: TGTGCCAGCAGCTTAGCCGGGGACGCTGGAAACACCATATATTTT. V and J are TRBV7-9 and TRBJ1-3, with D possibly being TRBD1 (5 bases). CDR3 size: 15 residues. V lost 0 bases to trimming and J lost 2 bases, with 8 bases between them. Looked up from germline, CDR1 is SEHNR and CDR2 is FQNEAQ (reference sequence).

The V and J genes are TRBV27 and TRBJ2-2; D is uncertain. Trimming took off 6 bases at V and 4 bases at J, with 9 bases between the two ends. The CDR3 is 13 residues long. The V gene's germline CDR1 is MNHEY and CDR2 SMNVEV (reference sequence). The CDR3 here is CASRLSVTGELFF. CDR3 nucleotides: TGTGCCAGCAGGCTGTCGGTCACCGGGGAGCTGTTTTTT.

This clonotype has only a few counts. The V gene is TRBV24-1, the J gene TRBJ2-7; possible D gene TRBD2, 6 bases. CDR3 length: 16 amino acids. V gave up 3 bases and J gave up 2 bases, with 16 bases separating them. CDR1 and CDR2 from the germline V gene are KGHDR and SFDVKD. CDR3 in amino acids: CATSDPSRRGPYEQYF. CDR3 nucleotide sequence: TGTGCCACCAGTGATCCTAGCCGGAGGGGACCCTACGAGCAGTACTTC.

This clonotype was found a few times. The chain employs TRBV27 and TRBJ2-7; TRBD1 agrees at 8 bases. Germline V CDR1 and CDR2: MNHEY, SMNVEV (reference sequence). V lost 3 bases, J lost 2 bases, and 3 bases stayed unmatched. The CDR3 has 14 amino acids. The CDR3 here is CASSFGQGTYEQYF. The CDR3 DNA follows: TGTGCCAGCAGTTTCGGACAGGGCACCTACGAGCAGTACTTC.

The sample holds many counts of this clonotype. V gene TRBV4-1 combines with J gene TRBJ2-5, with D uncertain. The germline CDR1 and CDR2 sequences are MGHRA and YSYEKL. CDR3 size: 14 residues. V lost 3 bases, J lost 2 bases, and 10 bases lay in between. The CDR3 region has the DNA TGCGCCAGCAGCCAGGGAAACGGTCAAGAGACCCAGTACTTC. This sequence encodes CASSQGNGQETQYF.

This clonotype was counted only a few times. This chain connects TRBV27 to TRBJ2-7; 13 bases are a match to TRBD2. Germline loops: CDR1 MNHEY, CDR2 SMNVEV (reference sequence). The CDR3 has 16 amino acids. V shed 3 bases and J 6 bases; nucleotides not matched to a gene: 8. The CDR3 DNA sequence: TGTGCCAGCAGTTTCTCGTACGGACTAGCGGGAGTCGAGCAGTACTTC. As protein: CASSFSYGLAGVEQYF.

The chain joins TRBV6-5 to TRBJ2-2, with 7 positions matching TRBD1. V lost 5 bases, J lost 5 bases, and 5 bases stayed unmatched. The CDR3 has 14 amino acids. CDR1 and CDR2 (germline): MNHEY, SVGAGI. The CDR3 DNA is TGTGCCAGCAGTACTGGGGACAGAACCGGGGAGCTGTTTTTT. It translates to CASSTGDRTGELFF.

This clonotype was counted a few times. CDR3 loop: CASSRQKNTEAFF. In nucleotides, the CDR3 is TGTGCCAGCAGCCGGCAGAAGAACACTGAAGCTTTCTTT. The V call is TRBV5-4, the J call TRBJ1-1; D remains unclear. In germline, CDR1 is SGHNT, CDR2 YYREEE (reference sequence). The ends were cut back, 4 bases at V and 1 base at J, with 8 bases in the middle. This CDR3 spans 13 amino acids. The full variable domain, completed using reference TRBV5-4 and TRBJ1-1, is ETGVTQSPTHLIKTRGQQVTLRCSSQSGHNTVSWYQQALGQGPQFIFQYYREEENGRGNFPPRFSGLQFPNYSSELNVNALELDDSALYLCASSRQKNTEAFFGQGTRLTVV.